The source of this TCR beta chain is a study of cytomegalovirus exposure and HLA in healthy donors. Everyone who donated was a healthy bone marrow donor. Comment on this clone: What it recognizes is unknown. An end of the junction differs from the germline gene, which may be a read error.

Primers for the PCR totalled 60 Vbeta and 13 Jbeta. The table came from immunoSEQ multiplex PCR; TCRdb's copy has only in-frame clones and leaves some out. The top ten hold around 1.5% of the sample, which has about 170,000 clones, 82% seen once. The CDR3 contains 14 residues. Germline CDR1 is MGHRA and CDR2 is YSYEKL. Study-wide results and limits: Fewer N-insertions (relative to the approximately 670-donor mean) were reportedly seen in an Asian-associated ancestry cluster in a later analysis.

Material for sequencing was PBMCs. The chain has TRBV4-1 and TRBJ1-1; possibly TRBD1 for D (6 bases). This TCR was sampled from a male donor in good health and CMV-seronegative. The CDR3 loop is CASSPGTLNTEAFF. The DNA of the CDR3 is TGTGCCAGCAGCCCCGGGACACTGAACACTGAAGCTTTCTTT.